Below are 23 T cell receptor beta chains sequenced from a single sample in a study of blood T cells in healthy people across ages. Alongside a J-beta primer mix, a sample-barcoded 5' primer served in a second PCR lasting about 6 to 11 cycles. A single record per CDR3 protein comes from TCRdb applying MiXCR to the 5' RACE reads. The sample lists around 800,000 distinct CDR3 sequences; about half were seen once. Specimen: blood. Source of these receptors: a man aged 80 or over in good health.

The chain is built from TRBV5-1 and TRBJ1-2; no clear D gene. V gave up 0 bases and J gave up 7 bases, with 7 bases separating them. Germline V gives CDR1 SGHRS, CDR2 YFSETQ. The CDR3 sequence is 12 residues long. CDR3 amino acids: CASSLARFGYTF. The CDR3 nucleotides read TGCGCCAGCAGCTTGGCCCGGTTTGGCTACACCTTC.

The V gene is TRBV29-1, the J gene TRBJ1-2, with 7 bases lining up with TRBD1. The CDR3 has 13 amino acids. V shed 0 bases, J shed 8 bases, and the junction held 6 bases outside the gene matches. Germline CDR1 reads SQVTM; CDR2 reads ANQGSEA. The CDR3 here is CSVEEVGGGGYTF. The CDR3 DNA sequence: TGCAGCGTTGAAGAGGTAGGGGGCGGCGGCTACACCTTC.

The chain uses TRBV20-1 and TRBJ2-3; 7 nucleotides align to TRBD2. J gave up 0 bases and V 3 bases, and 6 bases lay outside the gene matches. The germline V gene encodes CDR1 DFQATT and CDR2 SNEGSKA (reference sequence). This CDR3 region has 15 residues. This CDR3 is CSASPAGTSTDTQYF. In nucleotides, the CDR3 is TGCAGTGCTAGTCCAGCGGGGACTAGCACAGATACGCAGTATTTT.

This chain's CDR3 is CASSESRQGSAYNEQYF. The CDR3 bases are TGCGCCAGCAGTGAGTCCCGACAGGGATCGGCCTACAATGAGCAGTACTTC. The genes are TRBV10-1 and TRBJ2-7; TRBD1 matches 7 bases. With V trimmed by 0 bases and J by 7 bases, 15 bases remained unmatched. CDR3 length equals 17 residues. Germline V gene data show CDR1 as WNHNN and CDR2 as SYGVQD (reference sequence).

CDR3 nucleotides: TGCAGCGTTGAAGATCCAGGTTCAGATACGCAGTATTTT. Amino acids: CSVEDPGSDTQYF. This chain joins TRBV29-1 and TRBJ2-3, with D unresolved. V shed 0 bases and J shed 4 bases, with 8 bases lying between them. There are 13 residues in the CDR3. Germline V gene data show CDR1 as SQVTM and CDR2 as ANQGSEA.

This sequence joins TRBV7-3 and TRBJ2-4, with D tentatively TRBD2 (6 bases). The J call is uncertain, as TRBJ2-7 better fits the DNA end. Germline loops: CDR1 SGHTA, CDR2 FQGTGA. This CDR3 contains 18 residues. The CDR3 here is CASSLSSTRAPTPYEQYF. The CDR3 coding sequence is TGTGCCAGCAGCTTATCATCGACTAGGGCTCCCACTCCCTACGAGCAGTACTTC.

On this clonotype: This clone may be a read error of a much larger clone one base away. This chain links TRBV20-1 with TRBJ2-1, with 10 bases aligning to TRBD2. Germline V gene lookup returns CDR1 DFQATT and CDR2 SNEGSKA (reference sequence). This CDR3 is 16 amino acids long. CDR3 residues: CSAVYRTSGIKNEQVF. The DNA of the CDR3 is TGCAGTGCTGTGTACAGGACTAGCGGAATCAAAAATGAGCAGGTCTTC.

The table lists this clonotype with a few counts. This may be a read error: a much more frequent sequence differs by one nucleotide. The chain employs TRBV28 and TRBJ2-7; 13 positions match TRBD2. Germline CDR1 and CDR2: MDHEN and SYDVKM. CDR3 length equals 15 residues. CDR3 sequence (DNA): TGTGCCAGCAGTTCGACTAGCGGGAGGCCCTATGAGCAGTACTTC. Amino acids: CASSSTSGRPYEQYF.

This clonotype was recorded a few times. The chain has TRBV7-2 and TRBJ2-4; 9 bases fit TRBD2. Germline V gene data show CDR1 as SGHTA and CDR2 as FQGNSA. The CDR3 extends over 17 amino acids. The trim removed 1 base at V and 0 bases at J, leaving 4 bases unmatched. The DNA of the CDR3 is TGTGCCAGCAGCTTAGGTGGTAGCGGGGGAGCCAAAAACATTCAGTACTTC. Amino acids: CASSLGGSGGAKNIQYF. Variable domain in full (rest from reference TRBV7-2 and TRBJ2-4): GAGVSQSPSNKVTEKGKDVELRCDPISGHTALYWYRQSLGQGLEFLIYFQGNSAPDKSGLPSDRFSAERTGGSVSTLTIQRTQQEDSAVYLCASSLGGSGGAKNIQYFGAGTRLSVL.

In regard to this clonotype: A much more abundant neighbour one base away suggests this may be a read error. For the CDR3, the DNA is TGTGCCAGCAGTTGGGGGACAGGGGACCTCGGTGAGCAGTACTTC. Amino acids: CASSWGTGDLGEQYF. The chain employs TRBV12-3 or TRBV12-4 and TRBJ2-7; 10 nucleotides align to TRBD1. The CDR3 spans 15 residues. V was pared by 4 bases and J by 7 bases, with 10 bases of the junction left unmatched.

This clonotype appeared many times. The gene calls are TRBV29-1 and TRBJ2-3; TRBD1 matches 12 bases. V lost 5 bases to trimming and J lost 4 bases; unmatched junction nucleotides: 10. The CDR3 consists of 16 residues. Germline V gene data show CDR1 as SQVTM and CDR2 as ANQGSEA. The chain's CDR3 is CSVYKWGQGAADTQYF. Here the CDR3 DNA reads TGCAGCGTTTATAAGTGGGGACAGGGGGCCGCAGATACGCAGTATTTT.

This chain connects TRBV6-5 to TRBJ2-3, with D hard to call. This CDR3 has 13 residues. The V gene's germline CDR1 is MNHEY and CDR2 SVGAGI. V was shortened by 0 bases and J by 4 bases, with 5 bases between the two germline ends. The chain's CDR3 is CASSYSFADTQYF. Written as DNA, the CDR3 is TGTGCCAGCAGTTACTCGTTCGCAGATACGCAGTATTTT.

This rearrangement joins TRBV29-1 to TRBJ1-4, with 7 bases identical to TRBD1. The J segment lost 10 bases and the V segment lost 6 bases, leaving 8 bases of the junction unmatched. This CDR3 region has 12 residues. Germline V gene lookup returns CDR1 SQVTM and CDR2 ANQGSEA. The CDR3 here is CSVTGDDGKLFF. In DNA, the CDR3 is TGCAGCGTCACAGGGGATGATGGAAAACTGTTTTTT.

The CDR3 DNA reads TGTGCCAGCAGTTTTGTAGCAATTTTTAGCACAGATACGCAGTATTTT. Protein sequence: CASSFVAIFSTDTQYF. The rearrangement links TRBV28 to TRBJ2-3; no reliable D call. The germline V gene has CDR1 MDHEN and CDR2 SYDVKM. This CDR3 comprises 16 residues. The V end was cut by 3 bases, the J end by 0 bases, with 13 bases between.

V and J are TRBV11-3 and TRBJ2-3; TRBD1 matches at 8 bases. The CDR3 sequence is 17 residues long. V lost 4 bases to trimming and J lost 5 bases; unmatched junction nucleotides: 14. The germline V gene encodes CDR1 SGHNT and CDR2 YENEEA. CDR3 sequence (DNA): TGTGCCAGCAGCTCCTCGACAGGGGCCATAGTTGGAGATACGCAGTATTTT. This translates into CASSSSTGAIVGDTQYF.

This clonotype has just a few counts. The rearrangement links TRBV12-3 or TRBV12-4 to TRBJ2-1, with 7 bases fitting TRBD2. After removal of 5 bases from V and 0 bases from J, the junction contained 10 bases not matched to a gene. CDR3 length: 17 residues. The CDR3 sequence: CASSPLLAHSSYNEQFF. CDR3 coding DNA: TGTGCCAGCAGTCCTCTACTAGCGCACAGCTCCTACAATGAGCAGTTCTTC.

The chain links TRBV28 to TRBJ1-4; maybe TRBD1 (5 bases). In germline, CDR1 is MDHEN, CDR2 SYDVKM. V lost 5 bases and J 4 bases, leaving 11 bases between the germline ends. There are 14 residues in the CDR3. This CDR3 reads CASSQRGSNEKLFF. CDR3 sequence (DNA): TGTGCCAGCAGTCAGAGGGGTAGTAATGAAAAACTGTTTTTT.

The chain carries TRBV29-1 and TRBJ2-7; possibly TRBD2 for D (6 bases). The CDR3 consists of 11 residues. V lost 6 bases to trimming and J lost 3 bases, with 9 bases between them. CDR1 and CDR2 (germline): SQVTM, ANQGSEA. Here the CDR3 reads CSVSDYYEQYF. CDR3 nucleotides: TGCAGCGTCTCGGACTACTACGAGCAGTACTTC.

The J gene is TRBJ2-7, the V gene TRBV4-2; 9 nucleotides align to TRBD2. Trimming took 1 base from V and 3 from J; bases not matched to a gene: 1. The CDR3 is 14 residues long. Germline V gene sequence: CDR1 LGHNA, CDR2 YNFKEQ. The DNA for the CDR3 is TGTGCCAGCAGCCAAGGACTAGCGGACTACGAGCAGTACTTC. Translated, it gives CASSQGLADYEQYF.

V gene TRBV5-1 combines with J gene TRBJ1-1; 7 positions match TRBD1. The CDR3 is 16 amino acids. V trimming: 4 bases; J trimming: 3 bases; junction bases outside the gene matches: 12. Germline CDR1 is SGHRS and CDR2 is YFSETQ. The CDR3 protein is CASSRTLTGAHTEAFF. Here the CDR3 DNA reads TGCGCCAGCAGCCGCACCTTAACAGGGGCGCACACTGAAGCTTTCTTT.

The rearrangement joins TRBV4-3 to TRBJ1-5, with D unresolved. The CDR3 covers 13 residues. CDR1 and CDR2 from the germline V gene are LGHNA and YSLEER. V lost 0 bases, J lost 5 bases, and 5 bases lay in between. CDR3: CASSQDWDQPQHF. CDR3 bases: TGCGCCAGCAGCCAAGATTGGGATCAGCCCCAGCATTTT.

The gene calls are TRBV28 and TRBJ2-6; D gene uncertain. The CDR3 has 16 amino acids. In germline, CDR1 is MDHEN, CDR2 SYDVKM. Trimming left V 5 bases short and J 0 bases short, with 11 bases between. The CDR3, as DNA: TGTGCCAGCAGTATGACAAAGAACTCTGGGGCCAACGTCCTGACTTTC. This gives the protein CASSMTKNSGANVLTF.

CDR3 loop: CASSYDQQSDTQYF. CDR3 DNA sequence: TGTGCCAGCAGTTATGACCAGCAATCAGATACGCAGTATTTT. This sequence joins TRBV6-2 or TRBV6-3 and TRBJ2-3; D is unclear. The V end lost 3 bases, the J end lost 4 bases, and 11 bases lay between the germline ends. This CDR3 has 14 residues. Per germline, CDR1 MNHEY and CDR2 SVGEGT.